A single sample gave rise to the 13 T cell receptor beta chains below, sequenced in a study of memory CD8 T cells in hepatitis C reinfection. TCRdb's table, derived via immunoSEQ multiplex PCR, lists solely in-frame clones and lacks some. This table has about 50,000 clones, roughly nine tenths appearing once. Time point of the sample: late/post reinfection, 12 to 24 weeks after detection. No in vitro expansion preceded TCR sequencing of the sorted cells. The sample taken for sequencing was naive CD8+ T cells sorted from blood. These receptors were collected from a man aged 18 to 29 with hepatitis C virus infection.

The chain employs TRBV5-6 and TRBJ2-7; TRBD1 agrees at 7 bases. Germline values: CDR1 SGHDT, CDR2 YYEEEE. This CDR3 is built from 14 residues. Trimming at V came to 0 bases and at J to 7 bases, leaving 7 bases not matched to a gene. The CDR3 DNA reads TGTGCCAGCAGCTTGGGGGCAGGGGGTCGGGAGCAGTACGTC. It translates to CASSLGAGGREQYV.

The rearrangement uses TRBV25-1 and TRBJ1-2; D not resolved. There are 13 residues in the CDR3. V was cut by 6 bases and J by 2 bases, with 10 bases left in between. Germline V gene sequence: CDR1 MGHDK, CDR2 SYGVNS. CDR3 sequence reads: CASRETGNYGYTF. The CDR3 DNA is TGTGCCAGCAGAGAGACTGGGAACTATGGCTACACCTTC.

The chain uses TRBV6-5 and TRBJ2-7; perhaps TRBD1 as D (6 bases). Germline-derived CDR1 and CDR2 are MNHEY and SVGAGI. V was trimmed by 6 bases and J by 2 bases, leaving 11 bases between them. CDR3 size: 13 residues. The CDR3 DNA follows: TGTGCCAGCAGCCCGACAGGCCCCTACGAGCAGTACTTC. It is translated as CASSPTGPYEQYF.

The rearrangement joins TRBV7-8 to TRBJ2-1, with 7 positions matching TRBD1. The ends lost 0 bases at V and 9 bases at J; junction bases unmatched: 8. Germline assignment: CDR1 SGHVS and CDR2 FQNEAQ. The CDR3 spans 15 residues. CDR3 protein: CASSLALGGRGEQFF. The CDR3 DNA is TGTGCCAGCAGCTTAGCGCTAGGGGGCAGGGGTGAGCAGTTCTTC.

In this sample, this clone turned up a few times. The V call is TRBV7-9, the J call TRBJ1-2, with D perhaps matching TRBD1 (5 bases). Germline CDR1 and CDR2: SEHNR and FQNEAQ (reference sequence). V lost 1 base and J 3 bases, leaving 9 bases between the germline ends. This CDR3 contains 14 residues. The CDR3 coding sequence is TGTGCCAGCAGCTTAGGGGTAGGGGACTATGGCTACACCTTC. Encoded protein: CASSLGVGDYGYTF.

The V call is TRBV5-5, the J call TRBJ1-5; TRBD1 is a possible D gene (6 bases). Between the trimmed V and J ends, which lost 2 bases and 4 bases, there was a span of 19 bases. Germline V lookup: CDR1 SGHKS, CDR2 YYEKEE (reference sequence). CDR3 length: 17 residues. The CDR3 DNA is TGTGCCAGCAGCTTCCGGGACACCTTAATCCCAAATCAGCCCCAGCATTTT. Translation gives CASSFRDTLIPNQPQHF.

The gene calls are TRBV27 and TRBJ2-2, with TRBD2 identical over 7 bases. Trimming removed 3 bases from V and 4 bases from J; junction bases left unmatched: 5. CDR1 and CDR2 from the germline V gene are MNHEY and SMNVEV (reference sequence). This CDR3 is 15 amino acids long. CDR3 nucleotides: TGTGCCAGCAGTTTTAGCGGGCAGGTCACCGGGGAGCTGTTTTTT. As protein: CASSFSGQVTGELFF.

The chain employs TRBV7-9 and TRBJ2-5; 7 nucleotides align to TRBD2. J gave up 4 bases and V 5 bases, and 13 bases lay outside the gene matches. The CDR3 has 16 residues. CDR1 and CDR2 (germline): SEHNR, FQNEAQ (reference sequence). The CDR3 protein is CASSPPREGYPETQYF. CDR3 nucleotide sequence: TGTGCCAGCAGCCCCCCCAGGGAGGGCTACCCAGAGACCCAGTACTTC.

This rearrangement joins TRBV4-1 to TRBJ1-4; 7 nucleotides align to TRBD1. The length of the CDR3 is 15 residues. V was clipped by 4 bases and J by 8 bases; unmatched bases: 10. The germline V gene has CDR1 MGHRA and CDR2 YSYEKL. CDR3 bases: TGCGCCAGCAGCCTTAGACAGGGTGGATACGAAAAACTGTTTTTT. Its protein is CASSLRQGGYEKLFF.

This rearrangement joins TRBV19 to TRBJ2-1; TRBD2 aligns across 14 bases. CDR1 and CDR2 (germline): LNHDA, SQIVND (reference sequence). This CDR3 contains 16 residues. The V and J ends lost 8 bases and 8 bases, in that order; junction bases with no gene match: 11. CDR3 in DNA: TGTGCCAGTGCCCCCCACCGGGGACTAGCGGGGGATGAGCAGTTCTTC. This codes for CASAPHRGLAGDEQFF.

The V gene is TRBV6-1, the J gene TRBJ1-1; 8 nucleotides align to TRBD1. The J segment lost 2 bases and the V segment lost 3 bases, leaving 5 bases of the junction unmatched. The length of the CDR3 is 15 residues. CDR1 is MNHNS and CDR2 is SASEGT in the germline V gene. The CDR3 reads CASSDETGANTEAFF. The CDR3 bases are TGTGCCAGCAGTGACGAGACAGGGGCTAACACTGAAGCTTTCTTT.

The V call is TRBV25-1, the J call TRBJ2-1, with 9 bases that match TRBD2. Per the germline V gene, CDR1 is MGHDK and CDR2 is SYGVNS. The CDR3 length is 15 residues. V lost 10 bases and J lost 4; bases outside the gene matches: 11. The CDR3 is CATVGSGGYYNEQFF. The CDR3 nucleotides are TGTGCCACCGTAGGTAGCGGGGGTTATTACAATGAGCAGTTCTTC.

This clone occurred once. V gene TRBV4-1 combines with J gene TRBJ1-2; the D gene is possibly TRBD1 (6 bases). The V gene's germline CDR1 is MGHRA and CDR2 YSYEKL. V was shortened by 0 bases and J by 4 bases, with 9 bases between the two germline ends. The CDR3 is made up of 14 amino acids. CDR3 nucleotides: TGCGCCAGCAGCCAAGAAACAGGGTTCTATGGCTACACCTTC. Translating gives CASSQETGFYGYTF.